Below, one T cell receptor (beta chain) is given with its context. The sample comes from a study of PD-L1 blockade in urothelial cancer. Sequencing used immunoSEQ multiplex PCR; TCRdb keeps in-frame clones, though not all of them. The data show 70,000 to 75,000 clones, with 90% seen just once and 3.5% to 5.5% held by the top ten. The CDR3 runs to 15 residues. Germline assignment: CDR1 MGHDK and CDR2 SYGVNS. Trimming at V came to 2 bases and at J to 4 bases, leaving 6 bases not matched to a gene. Time point described: pretreatment peripheral blood. Sequenced material: PBMCs, taken around atezolizumab (anti-PD-L1) treatment. The sequence derives from a man between 65 and 85 years old with urothelial cancer. This chain connects TRBV25-1 to TRBJ1-2; 8 bases line up with TRBD1. The CDR3 sequence is CASSEPDRGGYGYTF. In DNA form, the CDR3 reads TGTGCCAGCAGTGAACCAGACAGGGGTGGCTATGGCTACACCTTC.